This is a list of T cell receptor beta chains from one sample in a study of OX40 agonist ivuxolimab in advanced cancers. Assay used: immunoSEQ multiplex PCR; TCRdb lists only in-frame clones, some missing. The sample holds approximately 160,000 clones, around 94% seen once. Specimen: CD4+ or CD8+ T cells sorted from blood, collected in a trial of the OX40 agonist ivuxolimab. The receptor source for this set is an adult with an advanced solid tumor such as melanoma, head and neck, liver or kidney cancer. CDR3s include the opening cysteine and the closing phenylalanine or tryptophan. Fields, in order: J gene, V gene, D gene, CDR3 length, CDR3 protein. A D gene is named only where the DNA matches it firmly.

TRBJ2-7 | TRBV6-5 | . | 14 | CASSGWDTLYEQYF
TRBJ2-2 | TRBV13 | TRBD1 | 17 | CASSRRYRGLNTGELFF
TRBJ2-3 | TRBV23-1 | TRBD1 | 16 | CASSQVGTGVADTQYF
TRBJ2-1 | TRBV18 | TRBD2 | 15 | CASLKGGGSYNEQFF
TRBJ1-1 | TRBV11-3 | . | 12 | CASSLSRGEAFF
TRBJ2-2 | TRBV19 | . | 13 | CASSIGGTGELFF
TRBJ2-7 | TRBV5-1 | . | 13 | CASSVVDVGEQYF
TRBJ1-1 | TRBV6-5 | . | 15 | CASTPLAEKNTEAFF
TRBJ2-5 | TRBV4-2 | . | 16 | CASSFILTTDKETQYF
TRBJ2-3 | TRBV11-2 | TRBD2 | 17 | CASSSFPLAVSTDTQYF
TRBJ2-1 | TRBV5-1 | TRBD2 | 16 | CASSWSGLAGYNEQFF